A selection of T cell receptor beta chains follows, all from one sample in a study of T cells in Graves' hyperthyroidism and ophthalmopathy. MiXCR was run by TCRdb on the multiplex PCR reads, yielding one entry per CDR3 protein. The sample has roughly 420,000 distinct CDR3 sequences, roughly 14% seen once. Material for sequencing was blood. The receptors shown here come from a young woman with Graves' hyperthyroidism. CDR3s include the opening cysteine and the closing phenylalanine or tryptophan. D genes are given only for firm matches.

j_gene,d_gene,v_gene,CDR3aa
TRBJ1-6,NA,TRBV28,CASTIQSSYNSPLHF
TRBJ1-2,NA,TRBV7-2,CASSQDRSGYTF
TRBJ2-5,NA,TRBV10-3,CAIKGGPTQETQYF
TRBJ1-1,TRBD1,TRBV19,CASSPRTGPSEAFF
TRBJ2-1,TRBD2,TRBV7-9,CASSLLAGAGNEQFF
TRBJ2-3,TRBD1,TRBV20-1,CSARTGVTDTQYF
TRBJ2-5,TRBD2,TRBV6-1,CASSKGTSGIETQYF
TRBJ2-1,NA,TRBV11-2,CASSSAGGFNEQFF
TRBJ1-2,NA,TRBV11-2,CASSFAGEYGYTF
TRBJ2-6,TRBD1,TRBV10-3,CAISGQGPLPGANVLTF